This T cell receptor beta chain was captured by sequencing in a study of blood T cell repertoires in COVID-19. By share, this clone counts as medium-sized. Libraries were prepared by immunoSEQ multiplex PCR; TCRdb keeps only in-frame clonotypes and omits some of them. The table records about 160,000 clones, about 83% of them present only once. Enrollment of patients from Seattle took place during active infection, with longitudinal follow-up. The TCR was taken from a woman in her 70s with COVID-19, enrolled during active disease. Sequencing used peripheral blood.

CDR3: CASSESVSYEQYF. CDR3 in DNA: TGTGCCAGCAGCGAATCGGTTTCCTACGAGCAGTACTTC. The chain uses TRBV9 and TRBJ2-7, with D unclear. The V end was cut by 3 bases, the J end by 1 base, with 8 bases between. The germline CDR1 and CDR2 sequences are SGDLS and YYNGEE. This CDR3 contains 13 residues.